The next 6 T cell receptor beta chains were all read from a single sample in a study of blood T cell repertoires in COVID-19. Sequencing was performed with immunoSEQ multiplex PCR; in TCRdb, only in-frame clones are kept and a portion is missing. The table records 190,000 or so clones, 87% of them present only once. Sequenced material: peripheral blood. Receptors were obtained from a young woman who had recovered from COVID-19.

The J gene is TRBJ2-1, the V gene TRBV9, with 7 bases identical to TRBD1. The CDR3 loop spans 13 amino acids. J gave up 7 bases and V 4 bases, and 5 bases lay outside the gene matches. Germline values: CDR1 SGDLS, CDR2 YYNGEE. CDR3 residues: CASSRQGTNEQFF. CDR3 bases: TGTGCCAGCAGCAGACAGGGTACTAATGAGCAGTTCTTC.

The CDR3 DNA sequence: TGTGCCAGCAGTGACCCGGGACAAAACTATGGCTACACCTTC. Its translation is CASSDPGQNYGYTF. The rearrangement uses TRBV2 and TRBJ1-2, with a tentative D call TRBD1 (6 bases). The CDR3 has 14 amino acids. The V end was cut by 3 bases, the J end by 2 bases, with 10 bases between. Germline V gene sequence: CDR1 SNHLY, CDR2 FYNNEI.

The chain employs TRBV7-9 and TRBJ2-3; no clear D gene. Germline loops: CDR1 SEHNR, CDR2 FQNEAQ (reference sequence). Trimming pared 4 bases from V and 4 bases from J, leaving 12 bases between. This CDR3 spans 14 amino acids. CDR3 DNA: TGTGCCAGCAGCTACTCCTTGGTTCCAGATACGCAGTATTTT. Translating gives CASSYSLVPDTQYF.

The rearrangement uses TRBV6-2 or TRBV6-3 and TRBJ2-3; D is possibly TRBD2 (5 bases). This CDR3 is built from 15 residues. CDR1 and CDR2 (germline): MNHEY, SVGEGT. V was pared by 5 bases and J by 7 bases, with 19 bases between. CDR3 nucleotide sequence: TGTGCCAGCAGTAGCGGAAGAACTCCACAGAATACGCAGTATTTT. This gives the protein CASSSGRTPQNTQYF.

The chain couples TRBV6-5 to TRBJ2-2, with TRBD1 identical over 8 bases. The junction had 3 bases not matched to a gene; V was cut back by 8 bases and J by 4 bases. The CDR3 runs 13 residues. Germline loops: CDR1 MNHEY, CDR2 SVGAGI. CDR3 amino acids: CASQGAGTGELFF. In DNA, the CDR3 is TGTGCCAGCCAGGGGGCCGGCACCGGGGAGCTGTTTTTT.

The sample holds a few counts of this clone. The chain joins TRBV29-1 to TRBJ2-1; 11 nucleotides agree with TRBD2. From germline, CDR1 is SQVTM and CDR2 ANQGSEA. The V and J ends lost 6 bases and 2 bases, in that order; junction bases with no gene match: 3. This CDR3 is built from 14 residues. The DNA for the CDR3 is TGCAGCGTCCCGACTAGCGGGACCTACAATGAGCAGTTCTTC. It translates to CSVPTSGTYNEQFF.